The 27 T cell receptor beta chains reported below all come from one sample, sequenced in a study of beta chain features in type 1 diabetes. cDNA synthesis used the whole RNA isolate, giving expressed TCRB sequences. Measured with immunoSEQ multiplex PCR; TCRdb has only the in-frame clones, and not every one. The repertoire consists of roughly 150,000 clones, with approximately 8.1% occurring once and the leading ten covering about 0.6%. Material for sequencing was central memory CD4+ T cells from blood. Every receptor here comes from a man in his late teens or twenties in good health.

About this clone: Its ends do not fully match the called genes, so a read error is possible. The rearrangement joins TRBV6-5 to TRBJ2-1; 8 bases map to TRBD2. The germline CDR1 and CDR2 sequences are MNHEY and SVGAGI. The CDR3 loop spans 15 amino acids. The CDR3 bases are TGTGCCAGCAGTTACACGGGGGGGAAACGGGGTTATTACGTCTTC. It yields the protein CASSYTGGKRGYYVF.

In its sample, this clone was seen a few times. The chain is built from TRBV16 and TRBJ1-1; no clear D gene. This CDR3 is 14 amino acids long. Trimming removed 0 bases from V and 4 bases from J, with 9 bases in between. From germline, CDR1 is KGHSY and CDR2 FQNENV. For the CDR3, the DNA is TGTGCCAGCAGCCAATCTCGCAGGTTCACTGAAGCTTTCTTT. This gives the protein CASSQSRRFTEAFF.

This clone has a handful of counts. J is TRBJ2-1 and V is TRBV7-3; no clear D. Between the trimmed V and J ends, which lost 0 bases and 5 bases, there was a span of 8 bases. CDR3 length equals 14 residues. The germline V gene encodes CDR1 SGHTA and CDR2 FQGTGA. CDR3 region: CASSLTVLNNEQFF. The DNA of the CDR3 is TGTGCCAGCAGCTTAACTGTCTTAAACAATGAGCAGTTCTTC.

This clone turned up a few times. This chain connects TRBV7-2 to TRBJ2-2; 11 nucleotides agree with TRBD2. Germline CDR1 SGHTA, CDR2 FQGNSA. The CDR3 runs to 18 residues. With V trimmed by 1 base and J by 7 bases, 11 bases remained unmatched. CDR3 nucleotides: TGTGCCAGCAGCTTAGTTGATAGCGGGAGGGCCAGAGACGGGGAGCTGTTTTTT. Its protein product is CASSLVDSGRARDGELFF.

The chain is built from TRBV27 and TRBJ1-1; D is unresolved. The V end was cut by 4 bases, the J end by 0 bases, with 15 bases between. Germline loops: CDR1 MNHEY, CDR2 SMNVEV (reference sequence). The CDR3 is made up of 16 amino acids. The CDR3 protein is CASSSKPQRMNTEAFF. CDR3 bases: TGTGCCAGCAGTTCCAAACCACAGCGGATGAACACTGAAGCTTTCTTT.

This clone occurred a few times. The chain joins TRBV29-1 to TRBJ2-7; maybe TRBD2 (6 bases). CDR1 SQVTM and CDR2 ANQGSEA come from the germline V gene. Trimming shortened V by 6 bases and J by 5 bases, and 20 bases separated the two germline ends. The CDR3 loop spans 14 amino acids. CDR3 sequence reads: CSVGPPGGWDEQYF. DNA of the CDR3: TGCAGCGTGGGGCCCCCCGGGGGTTGGGACGAGCAGTACTTC.

In its sample, this clone was seen a few times. V gene TRBV2 combines with J gene TRBJ2-5; the D gene is possibly TRBD2 (6 bases). Germline V gives CDR1 SNHLY, CDR2 FYNNEI. The germline V and J ends were trimmed by 3 bases and 4 bases, with 12 bases remaining between them. This CDR3 region has 14 residues. The CDR3 protein is CASSEPGGGETQYF. CDR3 nucleotides: TGTGCCAGCAGTGAGCCCGGGGGAGGAGAGACCCAGTACTTC.

This sequence joins TRBV30 and TRBJ1-2; D not certain. V was trimmed by 0 bases and J by 10 bases, leaving 18 bases between them. The V gene's germline CDR1 is GTSNPN and CDR2 SVGIG (reference sequence). The CDR3 totals 14 residues. The CDR3 DNA is TGTGCCTGGAGTGTACGGTCAGCCTTCGAGGACTACACCTTC. Its protein product is CAWSVRSAFEDYTF.

The chain carries TRBV7-8 and TRBJ2-5; TRBD2 matches at 8 bases. Germline V gene sequence: CDR1 SGHVS, CDR2 FQNEAQ. The CDR3 has 14 residues. Unmatched junction bases numbered 7, after V lost 5 bases and J lost 5 bases. The CDR3 region has the DNA TGTGCCAGCAGCGCGGGGGGCTGGCGGGAGACCCAGTACTTC. Amino acids: CASSAGGWRETQYF. Looking up the rest from reference TRBV7-8 and TRBJ2-5 gives the full variable domain: GAGVSQSPRYKVAKRGQDVALRCDPISGHVSLFWYQQALGQGPEFLTYFQNEAQLDKSGLPSDRFFAERPEGSVSTLKIQRTQQEDSAVYLCASSAGGWRETQYFGPGTRLLVL.

The V call is TRBV28, the J call TRBJ1-1, with D possibly being TRBD1 (5 bases). CDR3 size: 14 residues. Deletions cut 7 bases from V and 5 bases from J, with 17 bases between. Germline values: CDR1 MDHEN, CDR2 SYDVKM. CDR3 DNA sequence: TGTGCCAGCACCCTGGGGGGATCTTGGACTGAAGCTTTCTTT. It is translated as CASTLGGSWTEAFF.

This clone has at least ten counts. CDR3 sequence reads: CASSQDTSGSYEQYF. The CDR3 region has the DNA TGCGCCAGCAGCCAAGATACTAGCGGCTCCTACGAGCAGTACTTC. The chain carries TRBV4-3 and TRBJ2-7; 8 bases are a match to TRBD2. In germline, CDR1 is LGHNA, CDR2 YSLEER. The CDR3 is 15 amino acids. The V gene end was trimmed by 0 bases and the J gene end by 0 bases; junction bases not matched to a gene: 1.

The chain uses TRBV4-2 and TRBJ2-4; 8 bases agree with TRBD2. The trim removed 4 bases at V and 8 bases at J, leaving 13 bases unmatched. The CDR3 contains 16 residues. Germline values: CDR1 LGHNA, CDR2 YNFKEQ. The DNA of the CDR3 is TGTGCCAGCAGCCTGGAACCGGGGGGGCTAGTGGACATTCAGTACTTC. Protein sequence: CASSLEPGGLVDIQYF.

This clone was detected only a few times. J is TRBJ1-2 and V is TRBV7-2; a possible D gene is TRBD1 (6 bases). V lost 3 bases to trimming and J lost 4 bases, with 12 bases between them. Germline assignment: CDR1 SGHTA and CDR2 FQGNSA. This CDR3 spans 14 amino acids. The DNA for the CDR3 is TGTGCCAGCAGCTTTAGTCCAGGGGCCTATGGCTACACCTTC. It yields the protein CASSFSPGAYGYTF.

The rearrangement joins TRBV5-1 to TRBJ2-3; D is uncertain. CDR3 size: 15 residues. Germline V gene sequence: CDR1 SGHRS, CDR2 YFSETQ. Trimming cost V 0 bases and J 6 bases, with 14 bases left between them. CDR3 DNA sequence: TGCGCCAGCAGCTTGGTTGTTAAAAATGCGGATACGCAGTATTTT. It specifies CASSLVVKNADTQYF.

The gene calls are TRBV7-2 and TRBJ2-5; D might be TRBD1 (6 bases). From germline, CDR1 is SGHTA and CDR2 FQGNSA. V gave up 5 bases and J gave up 2 bases, with 15 bases separating them. The CDR3 is 15 residues long. In DNA, the CDR3 is TGTGCCAGCAGCCATCAAACAGGGTGGCAAGAGACCCAGTACTTC. Translation: CASSHQTGWQETQYF.

The rearrangement uses TRBV7-2 and TRBJ2-7; 7 bases match TRBD2. Germline V lookup: CDR1 SGHTA, CDR2 FQGNSA. The junction had 3 bases not matched to a gene; V was cut back by 6 bases and J by 4 bases. The CDR3 loop spans 12 amino acids. In DNA form, the CDR3 reads TGTGCCAGCAGAGAAGCGGGATACGAGCAGTACTTC. This gives the protein CASREAGYEQYF. The whole variable domain, filled in from reference TRBV7-2 and TRBJ2-7, reads GAGVSQSPSNKVTEKGKDVELRCDPISGHTALYWYRQSLGQGLEFLIYFQGNSAPDKSGLPSDRFSAERTGGSVSTLTIQRTQQEDSAVYLCASREAGYEQYFGPGTRLTVT.

This clone was picked up a small number of times. The rearrangement links TRBV19 to TRBJ2-7; 10 nucleotides agree with TRBD1. The CDR3 has 16 amino acids. The germline V gene has CDR1 LNHDA and CDR2 SQIVND (reference sequence). V shed 5 bases and J 1 base; nucleotides not matched to a gene: 8. The CDR3 protein is CASSPGTGDGSYEQYF. The CDR3 DNA follows: TGTGCCAGTAGTCCGGGGACAGGGGACGGATCCTACGAGCAGTACTTC.

This clone was seen more than once but under ten times. The rearrangement links TRBV30 to TRBJ1-6; D not certain. In germline, CDR1 is GTSNPN, CDR2 SVGIG (reference sequence). The ends were cut back, 5 bases at V and 0 bases at J, with 8 bases in the middle. This CDR3 has 14 amino acids. The CDR3 protein is CAWGWSSYNSPLHF. The CDR3 DNA is TGTGCCTGGGGCTGGAGCTCCTATAATTCACCCCTCCACTTT.

The chain links TRBV30 to TRBJ1-3; 9 nucleotides match TRBD1. After removal of 6 bases from V and 3 bases from J, the junction contained 6 bases not matched to a gene. This CDR3 is built from 14 residues. Germline-derived CDR1 and CDR2 are GTSNPN and SVGIG (reference sequence). Written as DNA, the CDR3 is TGTGCCTGCCACAGGGGGCTAGGTGGAAACACCATATATTTT. Protein product: CACHRGLGGNTIYF. Together with reference TRBV30 and TRBJ1-3, the CDR3 gives the full variable domain: SQTIHQWPATLVQPVGSPLSLECTVEGTSNPNLYWYRQAAGRGLQLLFYSVGIGQISSEVPQNLSASRPQDRQFILSSKKLLLSDSGFYLCACHRGLGGNTIYFGEGSWLTVV.

This chain joins TRBV4-1 and TRBJ1-2; 9 bases align to TRBD1. V shed 1 base and J 8 bases; nucleotides not matched to a gene: 14. Germline CDR1 MGHRA, CDR2 YSYEKL. The CDR3 spans 17 residues. CDR3 loop: CASSQVAGQGGVGGYTF. The CDR3 DNA follows: TGCGCCAGCAGCCAAGTTGCGGGACAGGGTGGAGTAGGAGGCTACACCTTC.

This clone was seen a handful of times. V gene TRBV28 combines with J gene TRBJ2-3; 7 positions match TRBD2. This CDR3 contains 14 residues. The V gene's germline CDR1 is MDHEN and CDR2 SYDVKM. The V gene end was trimmed by 5 bases and the J gene end by 3 bases; junction bases not matched to a gene: 5. CDR3 region: CASSASGETDTQYF. CDR3 nucleotides: TGTGCCAGCAGTGCTAGCGGAGAGACAGATACGCAGTATTTT.

The chain combines TRBV7-9 with TRBJ1-1; D is ambiguous. V lost 1 base and J lost 0, with 3 bases in between. CDR3 length equals 13 residues. Germline lookup yields CDR1 SEHNR and CDR2 FQNEAQ (reference sequence). CDR3 sequence reads: CASSLDMNTEAFF. The CDR3 DNA reads as TGTGCCAGCAGCTTAGACATGAACACTGAAGCTTTCTTT.

There are a few counts of this clone. V is TRBV5-8 and J is TRBJ2-2, with D possibly matching TRBD2 (6 bases). This CDR3 region has 17 residues. Trimming shortened V by 0 bases and J by 1 base, and 13 bases separated the two germline ends. Germline values: CDR1 SGHTS, CDR2 YDEGEE. Here the CDR3 reads CASSLVAGRMNTGELFF. The DNA of the CDR3 is TGTGCCAGCAGCTTGGTGGCAGGGAGGATGAACACCGGGGAGCTGTTTTTT.

This clone has just a few counts. The chain joins TRBV13 to TRBJ2-1; 11 nucleotides line up with TRBD1. With V trimmed by 6 bases and J by 7 bases, 8 bases remained unmatched. This CDR3 is built from 15 residues. CDR1 is PRHDT, CDR2 FYEKMQ, per germline (reference sequence). CDR3 residues: CASSLGQGALNEQFF. CDR3 bases: TGTGCCAGCAGTCTCGGACAGGGGGCGTTAAATGAGCAGTTCTTC.

The J gene is TRBJ1-5, the V gene TRBV7-9; unclear D gene. Germline CDR1 and CDR2: SEHNR and FQNEAQ (reference sequence). Trimming took off 2 bases at V and 5 bases at J, with 10 bases between the two ends. The CDR3 loop spans 14 amino acids. The CDR3 spells CASSLLSGDQPQHF. For the CDR3, the DNA is TGTGCCAGCAGCTTATTGTCAGGTGATCAGCCCCAGCATTTT.

This clone was seen at least ten times. This chain links TRBV30 with TRBJ2-7, with no clear D. Trimming removed 1 base from V and 1 base from J, with 8 bases in between. CDR3 size: 13 residues. The germline CDR1 and CDR2 sequences are GTSNPN and SVGIG (reference sequence). CDR3: CAWSAQTSYEQYF. DNA for the CDR3: TGTGCCTGGAGTGCTCAGACATCCTACGAGCAGTACTTC.

This clone has more than one count but fewer than ten. DNA for the CDR3: TGTGCCTGGAGTGTACGTAGGGGCCTCTCCTACGAGCAGTACTTC. Protein: CAWSVRRGLSYEQYF. This rearrangement joins TRBV30 to TRBJ2-7, with D perhaps TRBD1 (5 bases). Germline CDR1 GTSNPN, CDR2 SVGIG (reference sequence). CDR3 size: 15 residues. V shed 0 bases and J shed 0 bases, with 12 bases lying between them.